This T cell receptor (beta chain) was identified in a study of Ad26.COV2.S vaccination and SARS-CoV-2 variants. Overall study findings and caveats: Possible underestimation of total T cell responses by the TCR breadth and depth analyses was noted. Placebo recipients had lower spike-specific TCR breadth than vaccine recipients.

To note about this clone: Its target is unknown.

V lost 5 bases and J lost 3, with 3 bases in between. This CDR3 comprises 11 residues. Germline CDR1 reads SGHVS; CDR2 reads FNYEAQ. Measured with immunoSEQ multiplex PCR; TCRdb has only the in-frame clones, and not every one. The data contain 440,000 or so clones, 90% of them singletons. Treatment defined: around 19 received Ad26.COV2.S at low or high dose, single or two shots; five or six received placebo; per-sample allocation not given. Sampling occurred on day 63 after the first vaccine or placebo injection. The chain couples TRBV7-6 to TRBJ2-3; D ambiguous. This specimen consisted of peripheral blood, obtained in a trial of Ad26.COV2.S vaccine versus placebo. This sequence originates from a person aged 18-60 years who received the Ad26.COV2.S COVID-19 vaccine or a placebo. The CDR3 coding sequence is TGTGCCAGCAGCCATACAGATACGCAGTATTTT. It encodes CASSHTDTQYF.